These T cell receptor beta chains were read from a single sample in a study of T cell changes during pregnancy in multiple sclerosis. The table came from immunoSEQ multiplex PCR; TCRdb's copy has only in-frame clones and leaves some out. Of about 43,000 clones in the sample, under 90% were seen once. The sequenced sample was peripheral blood, obtained in the second trimester of pregnancy. The receptors come from a female donor in good health, enrolled as a control in a pregnancy study. The CDR3 runs from the conserved cysteine through the conserved F or W. The D gene is left open where the match is weak. A clone size is listed for some rows: how often the clone was seen (once, few, many), or a class if it is expanded.

len: 15; abundance: NA; v_gene: TRBV10-3; d_gene: TRBD2; j_gene: TRBJ2-3; CDR3aa: CAISGSGGAVDTQYF; CDR3nt: TGTGCCATCAGTGGTAGCGGGGGGGCAGTCGATACGCAGTATTTT
len: 17; abundance: NA; v_gene: TRBV27; d_gene: TRBD1; j_gene: TRBJ2-4; CDR3aa: CASSLSTGGTSKNIQYF; CDR3nt: TGTGCCAGCAGTTTATCCACAGGGGGCACGTCCAAAAACATTCAGTACTTC
len: 15; abundance: NA; v_gene: TRBV5-8; d_gene: NA; j_gene: TRBJ2-7; CDR3aa: CASSKHRVLSYEQYF; CDR3nt: TGTGCCAGCAGCAAACACAGGGTCCTTTCCTACGAGCAGTACTTC
len: 11; abundance: NA; v_gene: TRBV6-5; d_gene: NA; j_gene: TRBJ1-5; CDR3aa: CASGGNQPQHF; CDR3nt: TGTGCCTCCGGGGGTAATCAGCCCCAGCATTTT
len: 16; abundance: NA; v_gene: TRBV6-1; d_gene: NA; j_gene: TRBJ2-1; CDR3aa: CASSEGPEWRGNEQFF; CDR3nt: TGTGCCAGCAGTGAAGGCCCGGAGTGGAGGGGCAATGAGCAGTTCTTC
len: 16; abundance: NA; v_gene: TRBV6-5; d_gene: NA; j_gene: TRBJ2-3; CDR3aa: CASSSRQATFTDTQYF; CDR3nt: TGTGCCAGCAGTTCTCGACAGGCGACCTTCACAGATACGCAGTATTTT
len: 13; abundance: few; v_gene: TRBV5-1; d_gene: NA; j_gene: TRBJ1-1; CDR3aa: CASSLYGEGEAFF; CDR3nt: TGCGCCAGCAGCTTGTACGGGGAGGGTGAAGCTTTCTTT
len: 15; abundance: once; v_gene: TRBV19; d_gene: TRBD1; j_gene: TRBJ2-5; CDR3aa: CASSLQGAGKETQYF; CDR3nt: TGTGCCAGTAGCCTACAGGGGGCGGGCAAAGAGACCCAGTACTTC
len: 13; abundance: once; v_gene: TRBV7-9; d_gene: NA; j_gene: TRBJ1-1; CDR3aa: CASSRQQNTEAFF; CDR3nt: TGTGCCAGCAGCCGACAGCAGAACACTGAAGCTTTCTTT
len: 17; abundance: NA; v_gene: TRBV12-5; d_gene: TRBD1; j_gene: TRBJ2-2; CDR3aa: CASGLGTGGYGTGELFF; CDR3nt: TGTGCTAGTGGTTTGGGGACAGGGGGTTATGGCACCGGGGAGCTGTTTTTT
len: 19; abundance: NA; v_gene: TRBV2; d_gene: TRBD2; j_gene: TRBJ2-5; CDR3aa: CASSPRGLAGGPGEETQYF; CDR3nt: TGTGCCAGCAGCCCCCGAGGCCTAGCGGGAGGGCCGGGAGAGGAGACCCAGTACTTC
len: 13; abundance: few; v_gene: TRBV29-1; d_gene: TRBD1; j_gene: TRBJ2-2; CDR3aa: CSVMTGGTGELFF; CDR3nt: TGCAGCGTTATGACAGGGGGCACCGGGGAGCTGTTTTTT
len: 16; abundance: NA; v_gene: TRBV10-3; d_gene: TRBD1; j_gene: TRBJ1-2; CDR3aa: CAISAGQGGINYGYTF; CDR3nt: TGTGCCATCAGCGCGGGACAGGGGGGAATCAACTATGGCTACACCTTC
len: 11; abundance: few; v_gene: TRBV6-1; d_gene: NA; j_gene: TRBJ1-1; CDR3aa: CASRRYTEAFF; CDR3nt: TGTGCCAGCAGGAGGTACACTGAAGCTTTCTTT
len: 14; abundance: NA; v_gene: TRBV5-6; d_gene: TRBD2; j_gene: TRBJ2-1; CDR3aa: CASSSVLAGNEQFF; CDR3nt: TGTGCCAGCAGCTCAGTTCTAGCGGGTAATGAGCAGTTCTTC
len: 13; abundance: NA; v_gene: TRBV30; d_gene: NA; j_gene: TRBJ2-3; CDR3aa: CAWTGKGTDTQYF; CDR3nt: TGTGCCTGGACTGGAAAGGGGACAGATACGCAGTATTTT
len: 16; abundance: NA; v_gene: TRBV30; d_gene: NA; j_gene: TRBJ1-2; CDR3aa: CAWVSFDSRLNYGYTF; CDR3nt: TGTGCCTGGGTTAGCTTCGACAGCCGCCTAAACTATGGCTACACCTTC
len: 16; abundance: NA; v_gene: TRBV7-2; d_gene: NA; j_gene: TRBJ1-4; CDR3aa: CASSPNGQSTNEKLFF; CDR3nt: TGTGCCAGCAGCCCAAATGGACAGTCAACTAATGAAAAACTGTTTTTT
len: 17; abundance: NA; v_gene: TRBV27; d_gene: NA; j_gene: TRBJ2-5; CDR3aa: CASSEAPRQGGGETQYF; CDR3nt: TGTGCCAGCAGCGAAGCGCCTCGGCAGGGCGGTGGGGAGACCCAGTACTTC
len: 15; abundance: NA; v_gene: TRBV15; d_gene: TRBD2; j_gene: TRBJ2-5; CDR3aa: CATSRGLAGTETQYF; CDR3nt: TGTGCCACCAGCAGGGGACTAGCGGGGACCGAGACCCAGTACTTC
len: 13; abundance: NA; v_gene: TRBV5-8; d_gene: NA; j_gene: TRBJ1-4; CDR3aa: CASSSSPTGKLFF; CDR3nt: TGTGCCAGCAGCTCCTCCCCGACAGGAAAACTGTTTTTT
len: 16; abundance: NA; v_gene: TRBV5-4; d_gene: NA; j_gene: TRBJ1-1; CDR3aa: CASSSPGQGMNTEAFF; CDR3nt: TGTGCCAGCAGCTCACCGGGCCAGGGGATGAACACTGAAGCTTTCTTT
len: 14; abundance: NA; v_gene: TRBV5-5; d_gene: NA; j_gene: TRBJ1-2; CDR3aa: CASSLALGDYGYTF; CDR3nt: TGTGCCAGCAGCTTGGCGTTAGGCGACTACGGCTACACCTTC
len: 16; abundance: once; v_gene: TRBV11-2; d_gene: TRBD2; j_gene: TRBJ2-5; CDR3aa: CASSTYWTSGGETQYF; CDR3nt: TGTGCCAGCAGCACCTATTGGACTAGCGGAGGGGAGACCCAGTACTTC
len: 15; abundance: NA; v_gene: TRBV11-2; d_gene: TRBD1; j_gene: TRBJ1-1; CDR3aa: CASSLADRGNTEAFF; CDR3nt: TGTGCCAGCAGCTTAGCTGACAGGGGGAACACTGAAGCTTTCTTT
len: 17; abundance: NA; v_gene: TRBV5-4; d_gene: TRBD1; j_gene: TRBJ1-1; CDR3aa: CASSLPRRGVMNTEAFF; CDR3nt: TGTGCCAGCAGCTTGCCGCGCAGGGGGGTCATGAACACTGAAGCTTTCTTT
len: 16; abundance: NA; v_gene: TRBV7-2; d_gene: TRBD2; j_gene: TRBJ2-3; CDR3aa: CASSLQTSGGIGTQYF; CDR3nt: TGTGCCAGCAGCCTACAAACTAGCGGGGGGATCGGGACGCAGTATTTT
len: 15; abundance: NA; v_gene: TRBV29-1; d_gene: TRBD2; j_gene: TRBJ2-1; CDR3aa: CSGVNSGSSYNEQFF; CDR3nt: TGCAGCGGTGTAAATAGCGGGAGCTCCTACAATGAGCAGTTCTTC
len: 14; abundance: NA; v_gene: TRBV2; d_gene: NA; j_gene: TRBJ1-5; CDR3aa: CASSEGQFDQPQHF; CDR3nt: TGTGCCAGCAGTGAGGGCCAGTTCGATCAGCCCCAGCATTTT
len: 16; abundance: NA; v_gene: TRBV4-1; d_gene: NA; j_gene: TRBJ2-5; CDR3aa: CASSQDWLAPQETQYF; CDR3nt: TGCGCCAGCAGCCAAGATTGGCTAGCTCCTCAAGAGACCCAGTACTTC
len: 16; abundance: NA; v_gene: TRBV19; d_gene: NA; j_gene: TRBJ2-7; CDR3aa: CASSGGTGSPFYEQYF; CDR3nt: TGTGCCAGTAGTGGCGGAACAGGGTCCCCCTTCTACGAGCAGTACTTC
len: 14; abundance: few; v_gene: TRBV6-1; d_gene: TRBD1; j_gene: TRBJ1-2; CDR3aa: CASSEGDRDYGYTF; CDR3nt: TGTGCCAGCAGTGAGGGAGACAGGGACTATGGCTACACCTTC
len: 14; abundance: NA; v_gene: TRBV5-8; d_gene: NA; j_gene: TRBJ2-5; CDR3aa: CASSALTSTETQYF; CDR3nt: TGTGCCAGCAGCGCGCTGACTAGTACGGAGACCCAGTACTTC
len: 15; abundance: NA; v_gene: TRBV7-9; d_gene: NA; j_gene: TRBJ2-3; CDR3aa: CASSGVGGPTDTQYF; CDR3nt: TGTGCCAGCAGCGGGGTGGGGGGGCCAACAGATACGCAGTATTTT
len: 15; abundance: NA; v_gene: TRBV12-5; d_gene: NA; j_gene: TRBJ1-1; CDR3aa: CASGLGGPGNTEAFF; CDR3nt: TGTGCTAGTGGTTTGGGCGGCCCGGGAAACACTGAAGCTTTCTTT
len: 15; abundance: NA; v_gene: TRBV5-6; d_gene: NA; j_gene: TRBJ2-1; CDR3aa: CASSRRQPILEEQFF; CDR3nt: TGTGCCAGCAGCCGGCGTCAACCCATCCTGGAGGAGCAGTTCTTC
len: 15; abundance: NA; v_gene: TRBV6-1; d_gene: TRBD1; j_gene: TRBJ1-2; CDR3aa: CASSIRGQGTYGYTF; CDR3nt: TGTGCCAGCAGTATTAGGGGACAGGGAACCTATGGCTACACCTTC
len: 17; abundance: NA; v_gene: TRBV5-1; d_gene: TRBD2; j_gene: TRBJ2-3; CDR3aa: CASSSRGTTLGTDTQYF; CDR3nt: TGCGCCAGCAGCTCTCGCGGGACTACCCTCGGCACAGATACGCAGTATTTT
len: 16; abundance: NA; v_gene: TRBV5-6; d_gene: NA; j_gene: TRBJ1-5; CDR3aa: CASSLGAGSSNQPQHF; CDR3nt: TGTGCCAGCAGCTTGGGTGCAGGGTCAAGCAATCAGCCCCAGCATTTT
len: 14; abundance: NA; v_gene: TRBV30; d_gene: TRBD1; j_gene: TRBJ1-5; CDR3aa: CAWSRTGGVQPQHF; CDR3nt: TGTGCCTGGAGTCGGACAGGGGGCGTTCAGCCCCAGCATTTT
len: 16; abundance: NA; v_gene: TRBV27; d_gene: NA; j_gene: TRBJ2-7; CDR3aa: CASSLYIPTGGAEQYF; CDR3nt: TGTGCCAGCAGTTTATACATCCCCACCGGGGGAGCCGAGCAGTACTTC
len: 14; abundance: NA; v_gene: TRBV19; d_gene: NA; j_gene: TRBJ2-1; CDR3aa: CASSITLTYNEQFF; CDR3nt: TGTGCCAGTAGTATAACTCTCACCTACAATGAGCAGTTCTTC
len: 15; abundance: NA; v_gene: TRBV19; d_gene: NA; j_gene: TRBJ1-1; CDR3aa: CASSIADSYNTEAFF; CDR3nt: TGTGCCAGTAGTATTGCCGACAGTTACAACACTGAAGCTTTCTTT
len: 18; abundance: NA; v_gene: TRBV27; d_gene: TRBD1; j_gene: TRBJ1-4; CDR3aa: CASSPTGALGATNEKLFF; CDR3nt: TGTGCCAGCAGCCCTACAGGGGCCCTCGGCGCAACTAATGAAAAACTGTTTTTT
len: 14; abundance: once; v_gene: TRBV5-1; d_gene: NA; j_gene: TRBJ2-3; CDR3aa: CASSFRGEADTQYF; CDR3nt: TGCGCCAGCAGCTTCAGGGGGGAGGCAGATACGCAGTATTTT
len: 16; abundance: NA; v_gene: TRBV10-3; d_gene: TRBD1; j_gene: TRBJ2-3; CDR3aa: CAISYQGTGPTDTQYF; CDR3nt: TGTGCCATCAGTTATCAGGGGACAGGGCCCACAGATACGCAGTATTTT
len: 17; abundance: NA; v_gene: TRBV7-9; d_gene: TRBD1; j_gene: TRBJ2-5; CDR3aa: CASSPREGTGGEETQYF; CDR3nt: TGTGCCAGCAGCCCAAGAGAAGGGACAGGGGGCGAAGAGACCCAGTACTTC
len: 14; abundance: NA; v_gene: TRBV28; d_gene: NA; j_gene: TRBJ1-2; CDR3aa: CASSRAGETYGYTF; CDR3nt: TGTGCCAGCAGTCGCGCGGGGGAAACGTATGGCTACACCTTC
len: 12; abundance: NA; v_gene: TRBV28; d_gene: NA; j_gene: TRBJ2-7; CDR3aa: CASSLRQSEQYF; CDR3nt: TGTGCCAGCAGTTTACGACAGAGCGAGCAGTACTTC